These 16 T cell receptor beta chains were sequenced from one sample in a study of human versus mouse CDR3 diversity and MHC coevolution. The protocol was immunoSEQ multiplex PCR, while the TCRdb copy is restricted to in-frame clones and leaves out a portion. The table has about 83,000 clones, just under 95% seen once. Input material: naive CD4+ T cells from blood. Specified subset: CD45RO-negative CD62L-positive naive CD4 T cells. The receptors here all came from a person aged 25-75 years in good health.

This clone was observed a few times. V usage is TRBV6-6 and J usage is TRBJ1-1; unclear D gene. The CDR3 extends over 12 amino acids. Germline values: CDR1 MNHNY, CDR2 SVGAGI (reference sequence). Trimming shortened V by 6 bases and J by 5 bases, and 10 bases separated the two germline ends. CDR3 bases: TGTGCCAGCAGGCTTCGGGAGACTGAAGCTTTCTTT. It translates to CASRLRETEAFF.

The V gene is TRBV4-2, the J gene TRBJ2-5; 11 nucleotides align to TRBD2. The ends lost 1 base at V and 0 bases at J; junction bases unmatched: 7. CDR3 size: 18 residues. In germline, CDR1 is LGHNA, CDR2 YNFKEQ. DNA for the CDR3: TGTGCCAGCAGCCAAGGATCTAGCGGGGGGCAATACCAAGAGACCCAGTACTTC. Protein: CASSQGSSGGQYQETQYF.

The chain joins TRBV11-2 to TRBJ2-1; TRBD1 matches 12 bases. Germline-derived CDR1 and CDR2 are SGHAT and FQNNGV. V lost 4 bases, J lost 9 bases, and 10 bases stayed unmatched. This CDR3 is built from 16 residues. In DNA form, the CDR3 reads TGTGCCAGCAGCTCGACCAAGGGACAGGGGGCGCGTGAGCAGTTCTTC. Translated: CASSSTKGQGAREQFF.

The chain has TRBV10-3 and TRBJ1-2, with unresolved D. The V end was cut by 3 bases, the J end by 5 bases, with 7 bases between. This CDR3 contains 12 residues. Germline V gene lookup returns CDR1 ENHRY and CDR2 SYGVKD. In DNA form, the CDR3 reads TGTGCCATCAGTGATTCCGGTTATGGCTACACCTTC. Its translation: CAISDSGYGYTF.

The rearrangement joins TRBV4-1 to TRBJ2-7; 11 positions match TRBD2. The CDR3 is 15 residues long. Trimming took 4 bases from V and 6 from J; bases not matched to a gene: 8. Germline lookup yields CDR1 MGHRA and CDR2 YSYEKL. The CDR3 loop is CASSLQLAGDGEQYF. The CDR3, as DNA: TGCGCCAGCAGCCTCCAACTAGCGGGAGATGGCGAGCAGTACTTC.

The chain is built from TRBV10-3 and TRBJ2-3, with 7 bases identical to TRBD1. The germline V gene has CDR1 ENHRY and CDR2 SYGVKD. The junction had 4 bases not matched to a gene; V was cut back by 8 bases and J by 5 bases. The CDR3 totals 12 residues. CDR3 amino acids: CAISGQLDTQYF. CDR3 bases: TGTGCCATCTCGGGACAGTTAGATACGCAGTATTTT.

The chain has TRBV7-8 and TRBJ2-1, with 10 bases identical to TRBD1. CDR3 size: 15 residues. J gave up 3 bases and V 4 bases, and 3 bases lay outside the gene matches. The germline V gene has CDR1 SGHVS and CDR2 FQNEAQ. This chain's CDR3 is CASSWGQGYYNEQFF. The CDR3 DNA reads TGTGCCAGCAGCTGGGGACAGGGGTACTACAATGAGCAGTTCTTC.

J is TRBJ2-5 and V is TRBV7-6; TRBD1 might be the D (6 bases). Germline V gene lookup returns CDR1 SGHVS and CDR2 FNYEAQ. V shed 4 bases and J shed 3 bases, with 12 bases lying between them. The CDR3 extends over 14 amino acids. CDR3: CASSSKYREETQYF. For the CDR3, the DNA is TGTGCCAGCAGCTCGAAATACAGGGAAGAGACCCAGTACTTC.

The rearrangement links TRBV18 to TRBJ2-7; 7 bases map to TRBD1. The CDR3 sequence is 14 residues long. J gave up 2 bases and V 6 bases, and 7 bases lay outside the gene matches. Germline V CDR1 and CDR2: KGHSH, LQKENI. The DNA of the CDR3 is TGTGCCAGCTCCGCGGCCAGGGGGACCTACGAGCAGTACTTC. Its translation is CASSAARGTYEQYF. Looking up the rest from reference TRBV18 and TRBJ2-7 gives the full variable domain: NAGVMQNPRHLVRRRGQEARLRCSPMKGHSHVYWYRQLPEEGLKFMVYLQKENIIDESGMPKERFSAEFPKEGPSILRIQQVVRGDSAAYFCASSAARGTYEQYFGPGTRLTVT.

The rearrangement joins TRBV5-1 to TRBJ2-5; 8 bases are a match to TRBD2. V was clipped by 3 bases and J by 5 bases; unmatched bases: 9. There are 15 residues in the CDR3. Germline assignment: CDR1 SGHRS and CDR2 YFSETQ. In DNA form, the CDR3 reads TGCGCCAGCAGCTCCGGGACTAGTGGGGGGGAGACCCAGTACTTC. This codes for CASSSGTSGGETQYF.

The chain links TRBV7-6 to TRBJ2-5; tentative D call: TRBD2 (6 bases). The germline gives CDR1 SGHVS, CDR2 FNYEAQ. This CDR3 has 15 amino acids. V was clipped by 3 bases and J by 3 bases, with 14 bases between them. The CDR3: CASSLGYGLKETQYF. Here the CDR3 DNA reads TGTGCCAGCAGCTTGGGATACGGACTAAAAGAGACCCAGTACTTC.

The rearrangement uses TRBV28 and TRBJ2-5; D is ambiguous. Trimming left V 2 bases short and J 4 bases short, with 8 bases between. CDR1 and CDR2 from the germline V gene are MDHEN and SYDVKM. The CDR3 has 13 amino acids. The DNA for the CDR3 is TGTGCCAGCAGTTTAGGGCAGCTAGAGACCCAGTACTTC. This gives the protein CASSLGQLETQYF.

This chain uses TRBV11-2 with TRBJ1-1; D not resolved. V lost 4 bases and J lost 3, with 9 bases in between. CDR1 and CDR2 from the germline V gene are SGHAT and FQNNGV. The CDR3 consists of 13 residues. Here the CDR3 reads CASSSTGYTEAFF. Here the CDR3 DNA reads TGTGCCAGCAGCTCCACGGGGTACACTGAAGCTTTCTTT.

The chain employs TRBV5-5 and TRBJ2-7; the match to TRBD1 covers 9 bases. Germline-derived CDR1 and CDR2 are SGHKS and YYEKEE (reference sequence). The CDR3 is made up of 16 amino acids. Germline trimming cut 4 bases from V and 9 bases from J; bases unmatched to any gene: 17. The DNA of the CDR3 is TGTGCCAGCAGCCGGGGGGCCCACGGGACAGGGATAGTGCAGTACTTC. Its protein is CASSRGAHGTGIVQYF.

The chain uses TRBV19 and TRBJ1-2, with 10 bases that match TRBD1. The CDR3 totals 15 residues. The V gene end was trimmed by 8 bases and the J gene end by 2 bases; junction bases not matched to a gene: 8. Germline V lookup: CDR1 LNHDA, CDR2 SQIVND (reference sequence). For the CDR3, the DNA is TGTGCCAGTCGACACCCGACAGGGGGCAACTATGGCTACACCTTC. It translates to CASRHPTGGNYGYTF.

The chain has TRBV18 and TRBJ1-1, with TRBD1 matching 7 bases. The V gene's germline CDR1 is KGHSH and CDR2 LQKENI. The length of the CDR3 is 15 residues. V gave up 1 base and J gave up 5 bases; unmatched junction bases: 7. The CDR3 coding sequence is TGTGCCAGCTCACCACAGACAGGGATGCAAACTGAAGCTTTCTTT. Protein: CASSPQTGMQTEAFF.